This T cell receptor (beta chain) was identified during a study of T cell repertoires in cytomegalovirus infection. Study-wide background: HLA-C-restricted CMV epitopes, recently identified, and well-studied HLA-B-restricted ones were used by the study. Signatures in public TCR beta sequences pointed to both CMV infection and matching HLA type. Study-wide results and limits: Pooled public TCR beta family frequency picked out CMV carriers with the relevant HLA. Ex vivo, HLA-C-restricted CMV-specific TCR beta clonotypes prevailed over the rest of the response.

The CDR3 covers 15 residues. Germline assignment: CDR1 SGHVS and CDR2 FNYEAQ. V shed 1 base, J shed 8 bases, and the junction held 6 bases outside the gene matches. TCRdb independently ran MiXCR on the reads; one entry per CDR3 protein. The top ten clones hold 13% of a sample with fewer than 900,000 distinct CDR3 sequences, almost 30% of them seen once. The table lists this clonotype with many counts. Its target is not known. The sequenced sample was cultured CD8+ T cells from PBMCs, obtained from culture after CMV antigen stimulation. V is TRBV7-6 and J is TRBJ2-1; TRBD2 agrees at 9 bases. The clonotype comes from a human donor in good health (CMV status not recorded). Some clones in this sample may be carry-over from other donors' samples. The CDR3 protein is CASSLDLAGTDEQFF. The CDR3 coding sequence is TGTGCCAGCAGCTTAGACCTAGCGGGGACGGATGAGCAGTTCTTC.